This is a list of T cell receptor beta chains from one sample in a study of shared clonotypes between healthy human individuals. Method: immunoSEQ multiplex PCR; TCRdb's copy keeps in-frame clones and lacks some. The sample yields roughly 2.4 million clones, around 95% seen once. The sequenced material came from naive CD4+ T cells sorted from blood. These receptor sequences come from a man younger than 30 in good health. CDR3s include the opening cysteine and the closing phenylalanine or tryptophan. The D gene is left open where the match is weak. Size is stated for part of the rows, as once, few or many counts, or as a class when the clone is expanded.

J: TRBJ2-3
D: -
size: -
V: TRBV9
DNA: TGTGCCAGCAGCGTAGAGTCTAGCCGTAGCACAGATACGCAGTATTTT
CDR3: CASSVESSRSTDTQYF

J: TRBJ1-2
D: -
size: -
V: TRBV4-3
DNA: TGCGCCAGCAGCCAAGATCTTGCGGTAGGCTACACCTTC
CDR3: CASSQDLAVGYTF

J: TRBJ2-1
D: -
size: -
V: TRBV6-5
DNA: TGTGCCAGCCAGATGGAGGGGAACTACAATGAGCAGTTCTTC
CDR3: CASQMEGNYNEQFF

J: TRBJ1-1
D: -
size: -
V: TRBV6-6
DNA: TGTGCCAGCAGCTACTCGCGGGGGGTTAGGACTGAAGCTTTCTTT
CDR3: CASSYSRGVRTEAFF

J: TRBJ1-6
D: TRBD1
size: -
V: TRBV19
DNA: TGTGCCAGCTCGGAAGGGACAGTCTATAATTCACCCCTCCACTTT
CDR3: CASSEGTVYNSPLHF

J: TRBJ2-7
D: -
size: -
V: TRBV6-5
DNA: TGTGCCAGCAGGCCCAGCGGGCCGACTTCCTACGAGCAGTACTTC
CDR3: CASRPSGPTSYEQYF

J: TRBJ2-7
D: -
size: -
V: TRBV19
DNA: TGTGCCAGTAGTATGGGGGAGTTGGGCGAGCAGTACTTC
CDR3: CASSMGELGEQYF

J: TRBJ2-7
D: -
size: -
V: TRBV11-3
DNA: TGTGCCAGCAGCTTACCCCGGGACGGACCCTACGAGCAGTACTTC
CDR3: CASSLPRDGPYEQYF

J: TRBJ2-5
D: -
size: -
V: TRBV28
DNA: TGTGCCAGCAGGCACCAGGGGGAGGGCTGGCTTAGGCAAGAGACCCAGTACTTC
CDR3: CASRHQGEGWLRQETQYF

J: TRBJ1-4
D: -
size: -
V: TRBV30
DNA: TGTGCCTGGAGTACCCTGGGGACTGGAAGGGAAAAACTGTTTTTT
CDR3: CAWSTLGTGREKLFF

J: TRBJ1-1
D: -
size: -
V: TRBV2
DNA: TGTGCCAGCAGAGCCGACGAGGGGGTGAACACTGAAGCTTTCTTT
CDR3: CASRADEGVNTEAFF

J: TRBJ2-6
D: -
size: few
V: TRBV6-5
DNA: TGTGCCAGCAGTTTGGGACTCTCTGGGGCCAACGTCCTGACTTTC
CDR3: CASSLGLSGANVLTF

J: TRBJ2-7
D: -
size: -
V: TRBV5-5
DNA: TGTGCCAGCAGCTTGTTTCTAGACATTATCTCCTACGAGCAGTACTTC
CDR3: CASSLFLDIISYEQYF

J: TRBJ2-1
D: -
size: -
V: TRBV10-1
DNA: TGCGCCAGCAGTGACGCTTCTCTAGGGCGGGGATCGTACAATGAGCAGTTCTTC
CDR3: CASSDASLGRGSYNEQFF

J: TRBJ2-5
D: -
size: -
V: TRBV7-9
DNA: TGTGCCAGCAGCTTGCCGAGGCATAATCAAGAGACCCAGTACTTC
CDR3: CASSLPRHNQETQYF

J: TRBJ2-7
D: -
size: -
V: TRBV28
DNA: TGTGCCAGCAGTTATGACAGCTTAAGCTCCTACGAGCAGTACTTC
CDR3: CASSYDSLSSYEQYF

J: TRBJ2-3
D: -
size: -
V: TRBV5-1
DNA: TGCGCCAGCAGCTTGGCCGGCCCCCCAGATACGCAGTATTTT
CDR3: CASSLAGPPDTQYF

J: TRBJ1-1
D: -
size: few
V: TRBV30
DNA: TGTGCTGGAGGCCAAGTTTCGGAAGCTTTCTTT
CDR3: CAGGQVSEAFF

J: TRBJ1-6
D: -
size: -
V: TRBV2
DNA: TGTGCCAGCAGCCCAGAGAATAATTCACCCCTCCACTTT
CDR3: CASSPENNSPLHF

J: TRBJ2-1
D: -
size: -
V: TRBV19
DNA: TGTGCCAGTAGTATAGATCTGGGATACCCCTACAATGAGCAGTTCTTC
CDR3: CASSIDLGYPYNEQFF

J: TRBJ2-3
D: TRBD2
size: -
V: TRBV7-2
DNA: TGTGCCAGCAGCTTAGGGACTAGCGGGAGGGCTGGCACAGATACGCAGTATTTT
CDR3: CASSLGTSGRAGTDTQYF

J: TRBJ2-7
D: -
size: -
V: TRBV5-4
DNA: TGTGCCAGCAGCTTGTATCACAATCCCGGCTCCGAGCAGTACTTC
CDR3: CASSLYHNPGSEQYF

J: TRBJ1-3
D: -
size: -
V: TRBV6-6
DNA: TGTGCCAGCAGGAAAAACACCATATATTTT
CDR3: CASRKNTIYF

J: TRBJ2-7
D: -
size: -
V: TRBV6-6
DNA: TGTGCCAGCAGCCGAACGTTCGCGGAGCAGTACTTC
CDR3: CASSRTFAEQYF

J: TRBJ2-1
D: -
size: -
V: TRBV18
DNA: TGTGCCAGCTCACCACCTTGGGGGGAGCAGTTCTTC
CDR3: CASSPPWGEQFF

J: TRBJ2-5
D: -
size: -
V: TRBV5-1
DNA: TGCGCCAGCAGCTTGCGTCCAGCGGCAGGAGAGACCCAGTACTTC
CDR3: CASSLRPAAGETQYF

J: TRBJ2-2
D: TRBD2
size: -
V: TRBV7-2
DNA: TGTGCCAGCAGCCAAGAGCTAGCGGGAGGATCCGGGGAGCTGTTTTTT
CDR3: CASSQELAGGSGELFF

J: TRBJ1-1
D: -
size: -
V: TRBV29-1
DNA: TGCAGCGTGGGTGGGGGCCAGGGCCGGGCTTTCTTT
CDR3: CSVGGGQGRAFF

J: TRBJ2-3
D: -
size: once
V: TRBV19
DNA: TGTGCCAGTAGCTCTCCAGCGGCGTACACAGATACGCAGTATTTT
CDR3: CASSSPAAYTDTQYF

J: TRBJ2-6
D: -
size: -
V: TRBV19
DNA: TGTGCCAGCTGTATACCTACGGGGGCGGGAGGGGCCAACGTCCTGACTTTC
CDR3: CASCIPTGAGGANVLTF

J: TRBJ2-7
D: TRBD2
size: -
V: TRBV6-5
DNA: TGTGCCAGCAGTCGGGGAGGGAGGGCCGTCGAGCAGTACTTC
CDR3: CASSRGGRAVEQYF

J: TRBJ1-2
D: TRBD1
size: -
V: TRBV5-5
DNA: TGTGCCAGCAGGCAAACAGGGGGTAGTAACTATGGCTACACCTTC
CDR3: CASRQTGGSNYGYTF

J: TRBJ2-3
D: -
size: -
V: TRBV5-1
DNA: TGCGCCAGCAGCCCGGGACCAAGCACAGATACGCAGTATTTT
CDR3: CASSPGPSTDTQYF

J: TRBJ2-5
D: -
size: -
V: TRBV7-7
DNA: TGTGCTAGCAGCCTGAACTTCCAAGAGACCCAGTACTTC
CDR3: CASSLNFQETQYF

J: TRBJ1-5
D: -
size: -
V: TRBV30
DNA: TGTGCCTGGAGCGGGGGCCCACAAGGTCTCGGGCCCCAGCATTTT
CDR3: CAWSGGPQGLGPQHF

J: TRBJ2-7
D: TRBD2
size: once
V: TRBV7-2
DNA: TGTGCCAGCAGCCCCGGGACTAGTCCTTCCTACGAGCAGTACTTC
CDR3: CASSPGTSPSYEQYF

J: TRBJ1-2
D: -
size: -
V: TRBV29-1
DNA: TGCAGCGTTGGAACCCAGGGCTATGGCTACACCTTC
CDR3: CSVGTQGYGYTF

J: TRBJ2-3
D: -
size: -
V: TRBV28
DNA: TGTGCCAGCACCGGACAGGGGAGTGGAAGCGGGGGTGCTAGCACAGATACGCAGTATTTT
CDR3: CASTGQGSGSGGASTDTQYF

J: TRBJ2-3
D: TRBD2
size: -
V: TRBV18
DNA: TGTGCCAGCTCGCCCCCCGGGACTAGGAACCGCACAGATACGCAGTATTTT
CDR3: CASSPPGTRNRTDTQYF

J: TRBJ2-2
D: -
size: -
V: TRBV30
DNA: TGTGCCTGGAGTGTTGGGCCTACGGGTCCCGGGCTGTTTTTT
CDR3: CAWSVGPTGPGLFF

J: TRBJ2-1
D: -
size: once
V: TRBV4-3
DNA: TGCGCCAGCAGCCAAGCTCGACTAGGCCCCTACAATGAGCAGTTCTTC
CDR3: CASSQARLGPYNEQFF

J: TRBJ2-5
D: -
size: -
V: TRBV6-5
DNA: TGTGCCAGCAGTGACCAGGGTCTGGAGACCCAGTACTTC
CDR3: CASSDQGLETQYF

J: TRBJ2-5
D: TRBD1
size: -
V: TRBV28
DNA: TGTGCCAGCGGCCGGGACAGGGGCTCGGAGACCCAGTACTTC
CDR3: CASGRDRGSETQYF

J: TRBJ2-2
D: TRBD1
size: -
V: TRBV5-1
DNA: TGCGCCAGCAGCTCACGGGACAGTACGACCGGGGAGCTGTTTTTT
CDR3: CASSSRDSTTGELFF

J: TRBJ1-3
D: -
size: -
V: TRBV7-2
DNA: TGTGCCAGCAGCTTAGTTGGACAGATCTCTGGAAACACCATATATTTT
CDR3: CASSLVGQISGNTIYF

J: TRBJ1-6
D: -
size: -
V: TRBV5-6
DNA: TGTGCCAGCAGCTTCGGGGTAGGGGGACATAATTCACCCCTCCACTTT
CDR3: CASSFGVGGHNSPLHF

J: TRBJ2-5
D: -
size: -
V: TRBV5-1
DNA: TGCGCCAGCAGCGTTAGGGGCCCTCAAGAGACCCAGTACTTC
CDR3: CASSVRGPQETQYF

J: TRBJ2-7
D: TRBD1
size: -
V: TRBV6-5
DNA: TGTGCCAGCAGTCGAGGGGACAGGGCCAACGAGCAGTACTTC
CDR3: CASSRGDRANEQYF

J: TRBJ2-5
D: -
size: few
V: TRBV30
DNA: TGTGCCTGGAGGGGGGCGGGAGTCCAAGAGACCCAGTACTTC
CDR3: CAWRGAGVQETQYF

J: TRBJ1-4
D: -
size: -
V: TRBV19
DNA: TGTGCCAGTAGTACCGACACTTCAACTAATGAAAAACTGTTTTTT
CDR3: CASSTDTSTNEKLFF

J: TRBJ1-3
D: -
size: -
V: TRBV25-1
DNA: TGTGCCAGCAGTGAATTGGGTATCACCATATATTTT
CDR3: CASSELGITIYF

J: TRBJ1-5
D: -
size: -
V: TRBV5-8
DNA: TGTGCCAGCAGCTCAAGGGGAAGGTCGAGTCAGCCCCAGCATTTT
CDR3: CASSSRGRSSQPQHF

J: TRBJ2-3
D: -
size: -
V: TRBV4-3
DNA: TGCGCCAGCAGCCTATGGACCGGGGCCCGCACAGATACGCAGTATTTT
CDR3: CASSLWTGARTDTQYF

J: TRBJ2-7
D: -
size: -
V: TRBV18
DNA: TGTGCCAGCTCACCATCAGGTTTCTACGAGCAGTACTTC
CDR3: CASSPSGFYEQYF

J: TRBJ1-2
D: -
size: -
V: TRBV2
DNA: TGTGCCAGCAGCTCCTCCAGGGGTGGCGGCTACACCTTC
CDR3: CASSSSRGGGYTF

J: TRBJ2-6
D: -
size: -
V: TRBV5-1
DNA: TGCGCCAGCAGCTTGGCCGATTTGGACTTACCCTCTGGGGCCAACGTCCTGACTTTC
CDR3: CASSLADLDLPSGANVLTF

J: TRBJ1-6
D: -
size: few
V: TRBV20-1
DNA: TGCAGTGCTGCCCCGGGCCCACCCCTCCACTTT
CDR3: CSAAPGPPLHF

J: TRBJ2-3
D: -
size: -
V: TRBV7-8
DNA: TGTGCCAGCAGCTTAAGGGAGACTTTTAGCACAGATACGCAGTATTTT
CDR3: CASSLRETFSTDTQYF

J: TRBJ2-3
D: -
size: -
V: TRBV5-8
DNA: TGTGCCAGCAGCTTGTCCCTTTTATTGTATTTT
CDR3: CASSLSLLLYF

J: TRBJ2-7
D: -
size: -
V: TRBV5-1
DNA: TGCGCCAGCAGCTTGGCAGGGGACACCTACGAGCAGTACTTC
CDR3: CASSLAGDTYEQYF